A single sample is the source of the 28 T cell receptor beta chains below, sequenced in a study of T cells after posttransplantation cyclophosphamide. Sequenced by immunoSEQ multiplex PCR; TCRdb stores in-frame clones only, minus some. Found here are around 35,000 clones, no singletons; the ten largest cover 6.5% to 7%. Sequencing used PBMCs. Every receptor here comes from a woman in her fifties or sixties in good health and a related stem cell transplant donor.

This clone was counted many times. The chain has TRBV19 and TRBJ2-2; D call uncertain. Germline values: CDR1 LNHDA, CDR2 SQIVND (reference sequence). This CDR3 has 13 residues. With 1 base removed from V and 5 bases from J, the gap between germline ends came to 5 bases. DNA for the CDR3: TGTGCCAGTAGTATAGCGGGTACCGGGGAGCTGTTTTTT. It codes for CASSIAGTGELFF.

This clone has just a few counts. V and J are TRBV30 and TRBJ1-5; D is ambiguous. With 0 bases removed from V and 1 base from J, the gap between germline ends came to 4 bases. The CDR3 has 13 residues. CDR1 is GTSNPN and CDR2 is SVGIG in the germline V gene (reference sequence). The DNA for the CDR3 is TGTGCCTGGAGTGTACGGAGCAATCAGCCCCAGCATTTT. Amino acids: CAWSVRSNQPQHF.

This clone was detected ten times or more. The chain combines TRBV4-3 with TRBJ2-1; D possibly corresponds to TRBD1 (6 bases). The CDR3 runs to 13 residues. Trimming removed 4 bases from V and 9 bases from J, with 13 bases in between. Germline CDR1 and CDR2: LGHNA and YSLEER. CDR3 loop: CASSLRQVGEQFF. CDR3 nucleotide sequence: TGCGCCAGCAGCCTTAGACAGGTCGGTGAGCAGTTCTTC.

This clone has a count of ten or more. The chain uses TRBV5-5 and TRBJ1-3; 8 nucleotides line up with TRBD1. J gave up 6 bases and V 5 bases, and 7 bases lay outside the gene matches. CDR3 length equals 14 residues. Per the germline V gene, CDR1 is SGHKS and CDR2 is YYEKEE (reference sequence). The CDR3 spells CASRPGQGENTIYF. In nucleotides, the CDR3 is TGTGCCAGCAGACCTGGACAGGGCGAAAACACCATATATTTT.

This clone came up many times. The rearrangement joins TRBV24-1 to TRBJ2-7, with 7 bases matching TRBD1. CDR3 length equals 15 residues. CDR1 is KGHDR and CDR2 is SFDVKD in the germline V gene. V shed 2 bases and J 3 bases; nucleotides not matched to a gene: 6. The CDR3 protein is CATSDSRQGHYEQYF. The CDR3 DNA follows: TGTGCCACCAGTGATTCGAGACAGGGCCACTACGAGCAGTACTTC.

This clone was seen many times. V is TRBV27 and J is TRBJ2-7; 7 bases match TRBD1. From germline, CDR1 is MNHEY and CDR2 SMNVEV (reference sequence). V gave up 11 bases and J gave up 3 bases; unmatched junction bases: 7. The CDR3 sequence is 12 residues long. This CDR3 reads CAPPGTDYEQYF. CDR3 DNA: TGTGCCCCGCCGGGGACAGACTACGAGCAGTACTTC.

At least ten counts were recorded for this clone. The rearrangement joins TRBV7-8 to TRBJ2-7; TRBD1 might be the D (6 bases). Trimming left V 0 bases short and J 3 bases short, with 15 bases between. CDR1 is SGHVS, CDR2 FQNEAQ, per germline. The CDR3 has 16 amino acids. The CDR3: CASSLAPGQGSYEQYF. The CDR3, as DNA: TGTGCCAGCAGCTTAGCGCCGGGTCAGGGGAGCTACGAGCAGTACTTC.

J is TRBJ2-5 and V is TRBV5-6; D perhaps matches TRBD2 (5 bases). The CDR3 has 14 amino acids. Germline V gene lookup returns CDR1 SGHDT and CDR2 YYEEEE. V lost 1 base, J lost 3 bases, and 10 bases lay in between. CDR3 protein: CASSLSLREETQYF. In DNA form, the CDR3 reads TGTGCCAGCAGCTTGAGTTTGAGGGAAGAGACCCAGTACTTC.

There are many counts of this clone. The chain carries TRBV5-5 and TRBJ2-5, with a possible D match to TRBD1 (6 bases). Germline values: CDR1 SGHKS, CDR2 YYEKEE (reference sequence). V lost 0 bases and J 2 bases, leaving 8 bases between the germline ends. The CDR3 is 14 amino acids. CDR3 DNA: TGTGCCAGCAGCTTGGGCAGGGGACAAGAGACCCAGTACTTC. Translating it yields CASSLGRGQETQYF.

This clone was picked up a small number of times. The chain has TRBV7-3 and TRBJ2-2, with 15 bases that match TRBD2. CDR1 is SGHTA, CDR2 FQGTGA, per germline. V trimming: 5 bases; J trimming: 2 bases; junction bases outside the gene matches: 12. The CDR3 loop spans 20 amino acids. CDR3 region: CASSLPGLAGGGGNTGELFF. CDR3 bases: TGTGCCAGCAGCCTACCGGGACTAGCGGGAGGAGGGGGTAACACCGGGGAGCTGTTTTTT.

This clone has ten or more counts. The CDR3 coding sequence is TGTGCCAGCAGCTTGGGGGCGAACACTGAAGCTTTCTTT. It is translated as CASSLGANTEAFF. The chain uses TRBV5-4 and TRBJ1-1; the D is unclear. Germline CDR1 reads SGHNT; CDR2 reads YYREEE (reference sequence). The CDR3 is 13 amino acids. V was cut by 0 bases and J by 1 base, with 4 bases left in between. Based on the CDR3 plus reference TRBV5-4 and TRBJ1-1, the full variable domain is ETGVTQSPTHLIKTRGQQVTLRCSSQSGHNTVSWYQQALGQGPQFIFQYYREEENGRGNFPPRFSGLQFPNYSSELNVNALELDDSALYLCASSLGANTEAFFGQGTRLTVV.

In its sample, this clone was seen many times. The rearrangement joins TRBV2 to TRBJ2-2, with D perhaps TRBD1 (6 bases). The length of the CDR3 is 14 residues. The germline gives CDR1 SNHLY, CDR2 FYNNEI. With 7 bases removed from V and 4 bases from J, the gap between germline ends came to 13 bases. This CDR3 reads CASTTGSGTGELFF. The DNA for the CDR3 is TGTGCCAGCACAACAGGGAGCGGCACCGGGGAGCTGTTTTTT.

This clone was recorded many times. The rearrangement joins TRBV27 to TRBJ1-1, with D possibly matching TRBD1 (6 bases). Germline lookup yields CDR1 MNHEY and CDR2 SMNVEV (reference sequence). CDR3 size: 12 residues. The germline V and J ends were trimmed by 7 bases and 6 bases, with 12 bases remaining between them. CDR3 coding DNA: TGTGCCAGCATAGGGGGATTGGCTGAAGCTTTCTTT. Residues: CASIGGLAEAFF.

This clone was picked up a small number of times. The gene calls are TRBV7-9 and TRBJ1-4; weak D call: TRBD1 (5 bases). Trimming took 5 bases from V and 5 from J, leaving 9 bases between them. Germline V gene sequence: CDR1 SEHNR, CDR2 FQNEAQ (reference sequence). The CDR3 covers 13 residues. The CDR3 sequence: CASSEDTNEKLFF. As DNA, the CDR3 is TGTGCCAGCAGCGAGGACACGAATGAAAAACTGTTTTTT.

This clone was detected many times. The rearrangement uses TRBV5-4 and TRBJ2-5; D gene uncertain. CDR1 and CDR2 from the germline V gene are SGHNT and YYREEE (reference sequence). This CDR3 is built from 13 residues. V gave up 4 bases and J gave up 5 bases, with 12 bases separating them. In nucleotides, the CDR3 is TGTGCCAGCAGCATGAGCATTCTGGAGACCCAGTACTTC. It is translated as CASSMSILETQYF.

This clone was recorded many times. The chain employs TRBV27 and TRBJ1-2, with D tentatively TRBD1 (6 bases). V was trimmed by 10 bases and J by 4 bases, leaving 13 bases between them. This CDR3 region has 12 residues. Germline V gene sequence: CDR1 MNHEY, CDR2 SMNVEV (reference sequence). The CDR3 region has the DNA TGTGCCATCGGGGGGGCCTCCTATGGCTACACCTTC. It codes for CAIGGASYGYTF.

This clone was detected only a few times. The chain couples TRBV7-2 to TRBJ2-7; 9 bases are shared with TRBD2. The junction had 7 bases not matched to a gene; V was cut back by 4 bases and J by 0 bases. Germline V gives CDR1 SGHTA, CDR2 FQGNSA. The CDR3 sequence is 16 residues long. CDR3: CASSWAGGRVSYEQYF. In DNA form, the CDR3 reads TGTGCCAGCAGCTGGGCGGGCGGGAGGGTCTCCTACGAGCAGTACTTC.

This clone has just a few counts. The J gene is TRBJ2-1, the V gene TRBV30; 12 positions agree with TRBD2. The CDR3 sequence is 17 residues long. Trimming at V came to 1 base and at J to 6 bases, leaving 10 bases not matched to a gene. The V gene's germline CDR1 is GTSNPN and CDR2 SVGIG (reference sequence). The CDR3 sequence: CAWSGTRTSGTPNEQFF. In DNA, the CDR3 is TGTGCCTGGAGTGGCACGCGGACTAGCGGGACCCCCAATGAGCAGTTCTTC.

This clone has a count of ten or more. The genes are TRBV5-4 and TRBJ2-2; no clear D. The CDR3 extends over 13 amino acids. The V and J ends lost 2 bases and 7 bases respectively, with 9 bases between them. The germline V gene has CDR1 SGHNT and CDR2 YYREEE (reference sequence). CDR3 region: CASSLGGFGELFF. CDR3 in DNA: TGTGCCAGCAGCTTAGGTGGCTTCGGGGAGCTGTTTTTT.

The sample holds a few counts of this clone. The rearrangement uses TRBV24-1 and TRBJ2-3; no firm D call. Germline lookup yields CDR1 KGHDR and CDR2 SFDVKD. The CDR3 has 13 amino acids. Trimming took off 2 bases at V and 5 bases at J, with 7 bases between the two ends. CDR3 in DNA: TGTGCCACCAGTGATTGGTCCGGAGATACGCAGTATTTT. Encoded protein: CATSDWSGDTQYF.

This clone was counted ten times or more. This rearrangement joins TRBV10-3 to TRBJ2-7; D might be TRBD1 (6 bases). V shed 6 bases and J shed 0 bases, with 15 bases lying between them. The germline CDR1 and CDR2 sequences are ENHRY and SYGVKD. The CDR3 sequence is 15 residues long. The CDR3 loop is CAIRGRGGASYEQYF. DNA for the CDR3: TGTGCCATCAGGGGCAGGGGCGGTGCCTCCTACGAGCAGTACTTC.

This clone has at least ten counts. The genes are TRBV15 and TRBJ1-1, with 7 bases that match TRBD1. The CDR3 totals 14 residues. Germline V lookup: CDR1 LNHNV, CDR2 YYDKDF (reference sequence). The V gene end was trimmed by 8 bases and the J gene end by 2 bases; junction bases not matched to a gene: 8. The CDR3 region is CATQPRQGNTEAFF. The CDR3 bases are TGTGCCACCCAGCCCCGACAGGGAAACACTGAAGCTTTCTTT.

This clone has a count of ten or more. The rearrangement uses TRBV12-3 or TRBV12-4 and TRBJ2-3; 7 nucleotides align to TRBD1. With V trimmed by 2 bases and J by 2 bases, 10 bases remained unmatched. CDR3 size: 17 residues. Here the CDR3 DNA reads TGTGCCAGCAGTTTATCAGGCAGACAGGGTGTCACAGATACGCAGTATTTT. Protein sequence: CASSLSGRQGVTDTQYF.

This clone was recorded many times. This chain links TRBV28 with TRBJ2-4; a possible D gene is TRBD1 (6 bases). This CDR3 region has 13 residues. The V end lost 3 bases, the J end lost 8 bases, and 11 bases lay between the germline ends. The V gene's germline CDR1 is MDHEN and CDR2 SYDVKM. The CDR3 sequence is CASSFTGMHIQYF. CDR3 coding DNA: TGTGCCAGCAGTTTCACAGGGATGCACATTCAGTACTTC.

This clone was seen many times. CDR3 sequence: CASSDVTNTEAFF. Written as DNA, the CDR3 is TGTGCCAGCAGCGATGTGACAAACACTGAAGCTTTCTTT. The chain employs TRBV27 and TRBJ1-1; D gene uncertain. Germline CDR1 MNHEY, CDR2 SMNVEV (reference sequence). The CDR3 loop spans 13 amino acids. V was pared by 6 bases and J by 2 bases, with 10 bases between.

Judged by abundance, this clone is medium-sized. This chain uses TRBV10-3 with TRBJ1-1; 7 nucleotides line up with TRBD1. V lost 4 bases and J lost 1; bases outside the gene matches: 6. This CDR3 has 15 amino acids. Germline lookup yields CDR1 ENHRY and CDR2 SYGVKD. The DNA of the CDR3 is TGTGCCATCAGTGGAAGTGGGACAGAGAACACTGAAGCTTTCTTT. Protein sequence: CAISGSGTENTEAFF.

The table lists this clone with many counts. The J gene is TRBJ2-3, the V gene TRBV5-1; the D gene is possibly TRBD2 (6 bases). V lost 4 bases and J lost 0, with 15 bases in between. Per germline, CDR1 SGHRS and CDR2 YFSETQ. The CDR3 totals 16 residues. The CDR3 sequence: CASSQGTGASTDTQYF. The DNA of the CDR3 is TGCGCCAGCAGCCAAGGGACTGGTGCTAGCACAGATACGCAGTATTTT.

This clone appeared many times. CDR3 amino acids: CASSHPRLSGNEQFF. Written as DNA, the CDR3 is TGTGCCAGCAGCCACCCCAGGTTGTCCGGCAATGAGCAGTTCTTC. J is TRBJ2-1 and V is TRBV7-6; D is undetermined. Trimming removed 5 bases at V and 6 bases at J, with 17 bases between. Germline V gene lookup returns CDR1 SGHVS and CDR2 FNYEAQ. The CDR3 totals 15 residues.